What follows are 18 T cell receptor beta chains derived from one specimen sequenced in a study of T cells in Graves' hyperthyroidism and ophthalmopathy. The CDR3 regions of TCR beta were amplified from RNA transcripts. HTBI primers drove first-round RT-PCR of the TCR CDR3. TCRdb called the multiplex PCR reads again in MiXCR, with one record for every CDR3 protein. The data show 350,000 to 450,000 distinct CDR3 sequences, with over 11% seen just once and 8% to 13% held by the top ten. Sequencing was performed on blood. The receptors come from a woman between 55 and 75 years old with Graves' hyperthyroidism.

This clonotype was seen repeatedly, ten times or more. The CDR3 loop reads CASSPRTRVGEQSAEAFF. The CDR3, as DNA: TGTGCCAGCTCACCACGGACCAGGGTGGGGGAGCAATCGGCTGAAGCTTTCTTT. V gene TRBV18 combines with J gene TRBJ1-1; perhaps TRBD1 as D (5 bases). Germline lookup yields CDR1 KGHSH and CDR2 LQKENI. There are 18 residues in the CDR3. V was clipped by 1 base and J by 6 bases, with 24 bases between them.

On this clonotype: At one end the junction does not follow the germline gene, possibly because of a read error. The V gene is TRBV7-9, the J gene TRBJ2-1, with 8 bases matching TRBD2. The CDR3 runs to 13 residues. Per the germline V gene, CDR1 is SEHNR and CDR2 is FQNEAQ (reference sequence). CDR3 in DNA: TGTGCCACCAGCTTTTCGACTAGCGTGGAGCAGTTCTTC. It encodes CATSFSTSVEQFF.

The table lists this clonotype with many counts. This chain uses TRBV5-1 with TRBJ1-1; TRBD1 agrees at 9 bases. V shed 1 base, J shed 4 bases, and the junction held 11 bases outside the gene matches. From germline, CDR1 is SGHRS and CDR2 YFSETQ. The length of the CDR3 is 17 residues. The CDR3 loop reads CASSLLTVTGGGTEAFF. The CDR3 bases are TGCGCCAGCAGCTTGCTGACGGTGACAGGGGGAGGCACTGAAGCTTTCTTT.

The chain has TRBV2 and TRBJ2-2, with 7 bases aligning to TRBD1. The CDR3 has 16 amino acids. The V and J ends lost 5 bases and 2 bases, in that order; junction bases with no gene match: 8. The germline CDR1 and CDR2 sequences are SNHLY and FYNNEI. In DNA form, the CDR3 reads TGTGCCAGCAGTCTCGACAGGGAGCGTAACACCGGGGAGCTGTTTTTT. It translates to CASSLDRERNTGELFF.

Many counts were recorded for this clonotype. The chain recombines TRBV7-9 with TRBJ1-1; D is undetermined. Trimming cost V 0 bases and J 2 bases, with 4 bases left between them. The CDR3 has 13 residues. The V gene's germline CDR1 is SEHNR and CDR2 FQNEAQ (reference sequence). The CDR3 sequence is CASSLATNTEAFF. The DNA of the CDR3 is TGTGCCAGCAGCTTAGCCACCAACACTGAAGCTTTCTTT.

This clonotype occurred many times. The chain carries TRBV20-1 and TRBJ2-7, with 16 bases identical to TRBD2. The CDR3 contains 16 residues. The V segment lost 5 bases and the J segment 9 bases; nucleotides outside the gene matches: 13. Germline V gives CDR1 DFQATT, CDR2 SNEGSKA (reference sequence). The CDR3 bases are TGCAGTGCTCAAGGTCCCGGGACTAGCGGGAGGGCTGGGCAGTACTTC. It encodes CSAQGPGTSGRAGQYF.

This clonotype was counted many times. This chain's CDR3 is CASSQGVWREADSYEQYF. In DNA form, the CDR3 reads TGCGCCAGCAGCCAAGGGGTCTGGCGGGAGGCCGACTCCTACGAGCAGTACTTC. J is TRBJ2-7 and V is TRBV4-1, with 8 bases lining up with TRBD2. The CDR3 length is 18 residues. Looked up from germline, CDR1 is MGHRA and CDR2 is YSYEKL. V gave up 1 base and J gave up 0 bases; unmatched junction bases: 11.

This clonotype was seen at least ten times. The gene calls are TRBV30 and TRBJ2-7; 13 positions match TRBD2. The CDR3 has 13 amino acids. V gave up 4 bases and J gave up 4 bases; unmatched junction bases: 1. In germline, CDR1 is GTSNPN, CDR2 SVGIG (reference sequence). The CDR3, as DNA: TGTGCCTGGACGACTAGCGGGAGGTACGAGCAGTACTTC. This translates into CAWTTSGRYEQYF.

The chain recombines TRBV4-1 with TRBJ2-1; 7 bases fit TRBD2. CDR3 size: 16 residues. With V trimmed by 2 bases and J by 9 bases, 13 bases remained unmatched. From germline, CDR1 is MGHRA and CDR2 YSYEKL. The CDR3 loop reads CASSQPWASGRFEQFF. CDR3 sequence (DNA): TGCGCCAGCAGCCAACCTTGGGCTAGCGGAAGGTTTGAGCAGTTCTTC.

This clonotype was seen repeatedly, ten times or more. J is TRBJ1-2 and V is TRBV10-3; D is undetermined. Germline CDR1 ENHRY, CDR2 SYGVKD. The V end lost 5 bases, the J end lost 8 bases, and 15 bases lay between the germline ends. The CDR3 contains 13 residues. This chain's CDR3 is CAISPDAHGGYTF. CDR3 DNA sequence: TGTGCCATCAGTCCTGACGCGCACGGGGGCTACACCTTC.

This clonotype has at least ten counts. The chain has TRBV5-8 and TRBJ2-5, with 16 bases lining up with TRBD2. This CDR3 contains 17 residues. Germline assignment: CDR1 SGHTS and CDR2 YDEGEE. The V segment lost 4 bases and the J segment 5 bases; nucleotides outside the gene matches: 8. The CDR3 DNA is TGTGCCAGCAGCCCCGGGACTAGCGGGAGGGCCGAGGAGACCCAGTACTTC. Amino acids: CASSPGTSGRAEETQYF.

The sample holds many counts of this clonotype. The rearrangement links TRBV3-1 to TRBJ1-6; 7 bases are shared with TRBD1. Germline V gives CDR1 LGHDT, CDR2 YNNKEL (reference sequence). V shed 3 bases and J 7 bases; nucleotides not matched to a gene: 3. This CDR3 is built from 14 residues. The CDR3 spells CASSHGTANSPLHF. In nucleotides, the CDR3 is TGTGCCAGCAGCCACGGGACAGCAAATTCACCCCTCCACTTT. Full variable domain (remainder filled in from reference TRBV3-1 and TRBJ1-6): DTAVSQTPKYLVTQMGNDKSIKCEQNLGHDTMYWYKQDSKKFLKIMFSYNNKELIINETVPNRFSPKSPDKAHLNLHINSLELGDSAVYFCASSHGTANSPLHFGNGTRLTVT.

The V call is TRBV28, the J call TRBJ1-1; TRBD1 might be the D (6 bases). The CDR3 has 14 residues. V was pared by 5 bases and J by 3 bases, with 13 bases between. Per the germline V gene, CDR1 is MDHEN and CDR2 is SYDVKM. CDR3 protein: CASSPIPGDTEAFF. CDR3 in DNA: TGTGCCAGCAGTCCGATACCAGGGGACACTGAAGCTTTCTTT.

The J gene is TRBJ2-1, the V gene TRBV19; no reliable D call. The CDR3 sequence is 12 residues long. The germline V gene encodes CDR1 LNHDA and CDR2 SQIVND (reference sequence). Trimming removed 4 bases from V and 3 bases from J, with 4 bases in between. The CDR3 region has the DNA TGTGCCAGTAGTACCGACTACAATGAGCAGTTCTTC. It is translated as CASSTDYNEQFF.

In its sample, this clonotype was seen many times. The rearrangement uses TRBV30 and TRBJ1-6, with D possibly TRBD1 on 5 matching bases. Per the germline V gene, CDR1 is GTSNPN and CDR2 is SVGIG (reference sequence). The CDR3 runs to 13 residues. The germline V and J ends were trimmed by 4 bases and 7 bases, with 11 bases remaining between them. The CDR3 DNA reads as TGTGCCTGGAATAGGGGTGTGAATTCACCCCTCCACTTT. This translates into CAWNRGVNSPLHF.

The rearrangement joins TRBV19 to TRBJ2-4; maybe TRBD1 (6 bases). Per germline, CDR1 LNHDA and CDR2 SQIVND (reference sequence). Between the trimmed V and J ends, which lost 4 bases and 2 bases, there was a span of 12 bases. The CDR3 is made up of 15 amino acids. This CDR3 is CASSTDRRSKNIQYF. CDR3 bases: TGTGCCAGTAGTACGGACAGAAGATCCAAAAACATTCAGTACTTC.

This clonotype was seen many times. V is TRBV7-6 and J is TRBJ1-1, with TRBD1 identical over 7 bases. Germline CDR1 SGHVS, CDR2 FNYEAQ. Unmatched junction bases numbered 6, after V lost 4 bases and J lost 4 bases. The CDR3 is 14 residues long. The chain's CDR3 is CASSSTGLGTEAFF. CDR3 bases: TGTGCCAGCAGCTCGACAGGGTTAGGCACTGAAGCTTTCTTT.

This clonotype was seen many times. The chain links TRBV20-1 to TRBJ1-1; no definite D call. CDR3 length: 12 residues. In germline, CDR1 is DFQATT, CDR2 SNEGSKA (reference sequence). V shed 3 bases and J shed 0 bases, with 5 bases lying between them. The CDR3 region has the DNA TGCAGTGCTAGCCAGCTGAACACTGAAGCTTTCTTT. Its translation: CSASQLNTEAFF.